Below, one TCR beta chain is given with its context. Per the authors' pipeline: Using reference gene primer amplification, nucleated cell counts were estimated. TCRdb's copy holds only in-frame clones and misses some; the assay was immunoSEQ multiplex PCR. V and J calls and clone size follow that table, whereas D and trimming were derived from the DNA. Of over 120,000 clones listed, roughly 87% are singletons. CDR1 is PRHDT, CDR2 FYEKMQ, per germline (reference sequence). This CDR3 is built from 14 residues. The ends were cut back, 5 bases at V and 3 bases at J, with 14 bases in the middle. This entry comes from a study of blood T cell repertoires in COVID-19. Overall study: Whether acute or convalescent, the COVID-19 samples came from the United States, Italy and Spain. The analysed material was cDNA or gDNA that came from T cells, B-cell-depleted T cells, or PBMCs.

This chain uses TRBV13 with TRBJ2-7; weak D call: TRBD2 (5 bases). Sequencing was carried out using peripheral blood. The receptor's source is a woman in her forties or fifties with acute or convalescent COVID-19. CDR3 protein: CASSPYTGNYEQYF. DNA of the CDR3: TGTGCCAGCAGCCCCTACACGGGGAACTACGAGCAGTACTTC.